This T cell receptor beta chain originates from a study of siplizumab effects on memory and regulatory T cells. Study-wide results and caveats: To unstimulated subsets, only a minor fraction of alloreactive clones could be mapped.

Produced via immunoSEQ multiplex PCR; TCRdb's table is partial and in-frame only. The sample shows tens of thousands of clones, 95% to 98% of them seen only once. Germline V gene lookup returns CDR1 MGHRA and CDR2 YSYEKL. The CDR3 contains 16 residues. The germline V and J ends were trimmed by 2 bases and 3 bases, with 13 bases remaining between them. Details on this clone: The antigen remains undetermined.

Sequences were obtained from naive CD4+ T cells sorted from blood. The sequence was collected from a human donor in good health. The rearrangement uses TRBV4-1 and TRBJ1-4, with unresolved D. The CDR3 coding sequence is TGCGCCAGCAGCCAAAGAGACACTGCGGCTAATGAAAAACTGTTTTTT. This translates into CASSQRDTAANEKLFF.